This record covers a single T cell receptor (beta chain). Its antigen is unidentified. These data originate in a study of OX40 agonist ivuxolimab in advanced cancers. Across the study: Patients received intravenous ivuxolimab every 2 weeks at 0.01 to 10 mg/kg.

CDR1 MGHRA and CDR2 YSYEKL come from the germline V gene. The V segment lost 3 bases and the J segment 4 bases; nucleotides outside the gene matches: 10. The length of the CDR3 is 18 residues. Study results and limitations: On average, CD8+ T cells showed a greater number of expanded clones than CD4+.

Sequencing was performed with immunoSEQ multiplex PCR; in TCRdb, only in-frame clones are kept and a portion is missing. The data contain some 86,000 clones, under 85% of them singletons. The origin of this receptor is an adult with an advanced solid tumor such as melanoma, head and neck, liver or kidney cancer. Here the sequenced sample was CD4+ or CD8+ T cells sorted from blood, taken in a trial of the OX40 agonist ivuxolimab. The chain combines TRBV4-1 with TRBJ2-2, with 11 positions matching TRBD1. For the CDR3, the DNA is TGCGCCAGCAGCCACCTACCCGGACAGGGGGCGAGCACCGGGGAGCTGTTTTTT. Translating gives CASSHLPGQGASTGELFF.